The rows below give T cell receptor beta chains drawn from one sample of a study of blood T cell repertoires in COVID-19. Profiled with immunoSEQ multiplex PCR; TCRdb holds only in-frame clones, not every one. The table shows some 40,000 clones, with more than 80% occurring only once. Sequencing used peripheral blood. The origin of the receptors is a man aged 45 to 65 with COVID-19, enrolled during active disease. Each CDR3 is given with its conserved first and last residue. D genes are given only for firm matches. Only some rows state a clone size, as once, few, many or a class for expanded clones.

V gene	clone size	D gene	J gene	CDR3 protein	CDR3 DNA
TRBV3-1/TRBV3-2	-	-	TRBJ2-2	CASSQNGNTGELFF	TGTGCCAGCAGCCAAAACGGGAACACCGGGGAGCTGTTTTTT
TRBV18	-	-	TRBJ1-2	CASSPSAGRDRGYTF	TGTGCCAGCTCACCATCAGCGGGCAGGGATCGCGGCTACACCTTC
TRBV6-1	-	TRBD1	TRBJ1-1	CASSDWRQGNTEAFF	TGTGCCAGCAGTGACTGGAGACAGGGGAACACTGAAGCTTTCTTT
TRBV19	-	TRBD2	TRBJ2-7	CASSQTSGTYEQYF	TGTGCCAGTAGTCAGACTAGCGGAACCTACGAGCAGTACTTC
TRBV5-1	once	TRBD1	TRBJ1-6	CASSFLPGQDNSPLHF	TGCGCCAGCAGCTTCCTACCGGGACAGGATAATTCACCCCTCCACTTT
TRBV7-9	-	-	TRBJ1-2	CASSPLTDYTF	TGTGCCAGCAGCCCCCTGACAGACTACACCTTC
TRBV19	-	-	TRBJ1-1	CASSWGLRRSTEAFF	TGTGCCAGTAGTTGGGGGCTCCGACGGAGCACTGAAGCTTTCTTT
TRBV5-1	-	TRBD2	TRBJ2-7	CASSLDSGSAYEQYF	TGCGCCAGCAGCTTGGATAGCGGGAGCGCCTACGAGCAGTACTTC
TRBV3-1/TRBV3-2	-	-	TRBJ1-4	CASSQDHSLPTNEKLFF	TGTGCCAGCAGCCAAGACCACAGTCTTCCAACTAATGAAAAACTGTTTTTT
TRBV29-1	-	TRBD1	TRBJ2-5	CSVRDSGSETQYF	TGCAGCGTCCGGGACAGCGGAAGCGAGACCCAGTACTTC
TRBV9	-	-	TRBJ1-1	CASSATVNTEAFF	TGTGCCAGCAGCGCGACAGTGAACACTGAAGCTTTCTTT
TRBV19	-	TRBD1	TRBJ2-5	CASSIGRGQVETQYF	TGTGCCAGTAGTATAGGACGGGGACAGGTTGAGACCCAGTACTTC